These 30 T cell receptor beta chains originate from one sample sequenced in a study of Ad26.COV2.S vaccination and SARS-CoV-2 variants. Described treatment: some 19 received Ad26.COV2.S at low or high dose, single or two shots; about 5 received placebo; per-sample allocation not given. Vaccine and placebo recipients were sampled on day 63 after the first injection. TCRdb keeps only in-frame clones here, not all; method: immunoSEQ multiplex PCR. This sample yields about 350,000 clones, of which approximately 86% are seen a single time; 9.5% to 12% belongs to the top ten. Sequencing used peripheral blood, obtained in a trial of Ad26.COV2.S vaccine versus placebo. The source is a person between 18 and 65 years old who received the Ad26.COV2.S COVID-19 vaccine or a placebo.

This chain connects TRBV7-6 to TRBJ1-3, with 7 bases identical to TRBD1. CDR3 size: 14 residues. CDR1 is SGHVS, CDR2 FNYEAQ, per germline. The V segment lost 3 bases and the J segment 4 bases; nucleotides outside the gene matches: 3. In nucleotides, the CDR3 is TGTGCCAGCAGCTTTGACAGGGCGGGAAACACCATATATTTT. Protein: CASSFDRAGNTIYF.

V gene TRBV7-2 combines with J gene TRBJ1-2, with 10 bases lining up with TRBD1. J was trimmed by 6 bases and V by 5 bases; bases with no gene match: 6. CDR1 and CDR2 (germline): SGHTA, FQGNSA. The CDR3 length is 14 residues. In DNA, the CDR3 is TGTGCCAGCAGCCCCAGACAGGGGGCTAATGGCTACACCTTC. Encoded protein: CASSPRQGANGYTF.

V is TRBV6-5 and J is TRBJ2-3; the D gene is possibly TRBD1 (6 bases). This CDR3 has 15 residues. V was clipped by 2 bases and J by 2 bases, with 11 bases between them. The germline gives CDR1 MNHEY, CDR2 SVGAGI. CDR3 loop: CASSYGAGDTDTQYF. CDR3 sequence (DNA): TGTGCCAGCAGTTACGGGGCAGGGGACACAGATACGCAGTATTTT.

Written as DNA, the CDR3 is TGTGCCAGCAGCTCGCGGACAGGGCCCAATGAGCAGTTCTTC. As protein: CASSSRTGPNEQFF. The rearrangement joins TRBV11-2 to TRBJ2-1, with TRBD1 matching 8 bases. The CDR3 runs to 14 residues. V shed 4 bases and J 6 bases; nucleotides not matched to a gene: 5. The V gene's germline CDR1 is SGHAT and CDR2 FQNNGV.

This sequence joins TRBV7-9 and TRBJ2-7; 11 nucleotides align to TRBD1. Germline V gene data show CDR1 as SEHNR and CDR2 as FQNEAQ (reference sequence). The CDR3 has 14 amino acids. J gave up 3 bases and V 6 bases, and 4 bases lay outside the gene matches. This chain's CDR3 is CASRPGTGGYEQYF. CDR3 bases: TGTGCCAGCAGACCCGGGACAGGGGGCTACGAGCAGTACTTC.

V usage is TRBV11-2 and J usage is TRBJ2-7; a possible D gene is TRBD2 (6 bases). Germline V lookup: CDR1 SGHAT, CDR2 FQNNGV. V lost 0 bases and J 6 bases, leaving 12 bases between the germline ends. The CDR3 is made up of 14 amino acids. The CDR3 protein is CASSLDGAGGEQYF. The CDR3 bases are TGTGCCAGCAGCTTAGATGGGGCCGGGGGCGAGCAGTACTTC.

The rearrangement uses TRBV11-2 and TRBJ1-2; 9 bases line up with TRBD1. The germline V gene has CDR1 SGHAT and CDR2 FQNNGV. Trimming at V came to 5 bases and at J to 7 bases, leaving 8 bases not matched to a gene. The CDR3 covers 14 residues. DNA of the CDR3: TGTGCCAGCAGCGATTGGGGACAGGGTAGTGGCTACACCTTC. Translated, it gives CASSDWGQGSGYTF.

This sequence joins TRBV19 and TRBJ2-2; no clear D. The CDR3 consists of 14 residues. V was pared by 5 bases and J by 0 bases, with 7 bases between. Per the germline V gene, CDR1 is LNHDA and CDR2 is SQIVND (reference sequence). The CDR3 DNA reads TGTGCCAGTAGTTCCCAGCCGAACACCGGGGAGCTGTTTTTT. This sequence encodes CASSSQPNTGELFF.

J is TRBJ1-1 and V is TRBV27, with D possibly matching TRBD1 (5 bases). Germline CDR1 is MNHEY and CDR2 is SMNVEV (reference sequence). This CDR3 spans 15 amino acids. V gave up 1 base and J gave up 3 bases, with 12 bases separating them. The CDR3 protein is CASSLLGLEDTEAFF. The CDR3 bases are TGTGCCAGCAGTTTATTGGGGCTCGAGGACACTGAAGCTTTCTTT.

The chain uses TRBV2 and TRBJ1-5, with D perhaps matching TRBD1 (5 bases). The CDR3 sequence is 16 residues long. V lost 4 bases, J lost 2 bases, and 15 bases lay in between. Germline CDR1 reads SNHLY; CDR2 reads FYNNEI. The CDR3 sequence: CASSGGGAWGNQPQHF. In nucleotides, the CDR3 is TGTGCCAGCAGTGGGGGCGGGGCTTGGGGCAATCAGCCCCAGCATTTT.

This sequence joins TRBV12-3 or TRBV12-4 and TRBJ1-1, with no clear D. The CDR3 totals 13 residues. Trimming pared 3 bases from V and 2 bases from J, leaving 7 bases between. The CDR3 DNA reads as TGTGCCAGCAGTTTGGTTCTTAACACTGAAGCTTTCTTT. Translation gives CASSLVLNTEAFF.

The gene calls are TRBV7-8 and TRBJ2-7, with TRBD2 matching over 10 bases. J lost 5 bases, V lost 6 bases, and 10 bases had no gene match. Germline CDR1 and CDR2: SGHVS and FQNEAQ. This CDR3 has 15 residues. CDR3 protein: CASRPAGGPIHEQYF. The CDR3 bases are TGTGCCAGCAGACCAGCGGGGGGGCCTATCCACGAGCAGTACTTC.

The chain carries TRBV30 and TRBJ2-7, with 8 bases matching TRBD2. Germline V CDR1 and CDR2: GTSNPN, SVGIG (reference sequence). The CDR3 consists of 14 residues. Unmatched junction bases numbered 4, after V lost 3 bases and J lost 0 bases. CDR3 DNA sequence: TGTGCCTGGAGCATCGGGGGGGGCTCCTACGAGCAGTACTTC. It encodes CAWSIGGGSYEQYF.

The chain uses TRBV29-1 and TRBJ1-3; D is uncertain. The V gene's germline CDR1 is SQVTM and CDR2 ANQGSEA. This CDR3 contains 13 residues. V dropped 2 bases and J dropped 4 bases, with 9 bases sitting between them. CDR3 sequence reads: CSVENGMGNTIYF. Written as DNA, the CDR3 is TGCAGCGTTGAAAACGGGATGGGAAACACCATATATTTT.

This rearrangement joins TRBV9 to TRBJ2-3, with D possibly being TRBD1 or TRBD2 (6 bases each). Per the germline V gene, CDR1 is SGDLS and CDR2 is YYNGEE. V was pared by 2 bases and J by 4 bases, with 11 bases between. This CDR3 has 14 amino acids. CDR3 nucleotide sequence: TGTGCCAGCAGCGTCGGGGGCGCGGCAGATACGCAGTATTTT. Protein: CASSVGGAADTQYF.

The V and J genes are TRBV7-2 and TRBJ2-2; 9 nucleotides match TRBD1. Germline-derived CDR1 and CDR2 are SGHTA and FQGNSA. Trimming at V came to 5 bases and at J to 5 bases, leaving 6 bases not matched to a gene. This CDR3 has 15 residues. The CDR3 region is CASSQTGGRTGELFF. The CDR3 bases are TGTGCCAGCAGCCAGACAGGGGGGCGAACCGGGGAGCTGTTTTTT.

The chain employs TRBV2 and TRBJ2-7; 9 bases fit TRBD1. V lost 0 bases, J lost 10 bases, and 10 bases stayed unmatched. The CDR3 runs to 15 residues. CDR1 and CDR2 from the germline V gene are SNHLY and FYNNEI. The CDR3, as DNA: TGTGCCAGCAGTGAAGCCGGGACAGGGCCATCCCCTCAGTACTTC. Translating it yields CASSEAGTGPSPQYF.

This clone was counted a few times. The CDR3 DNA reads TGTGCCAGCAGTGAATGGGCAGCCGCAGGGGACGAGCAGTACTTC. Residues: CASSEWAAAGDEQYF. This chain links TRBV25-1 with TRBJ2-7; perhaps TRBD1 as D (6 bases). The ends were cut back, 1 base at V and 5 bases at J, with 15 bases in the middle. Germline V lookup: CDR1 MGHDK, CDR2 SYGVNS. CDR3 length: 15 amino acids.

J is TRBJ1-1 and V is TRBV28, with D unresolved. CDR1 is MDHEN and CDR2 is SYDVKM in the germline V gene. CDR3 length: 14 residues. V lost 8 bases to trimming and J lost 2 bases, with 15 bases between them. The CDR3 DNA is TGTGCCAGCGCCGGGCCGAGAGTTAACACTGAAGCTTTCTTT. It yields the protein CASAGPRVNTEAFF.

This chain links TRBV6-6 with TRBJ2-7; 7 bases are a match to TRBD2. V shed 3 bases, J shed 5 bases, and the junction held 7 bases outside the gene matches. The CDR3 runs to 14 residues. CDR1 MNHNY and CDR2 SVGAGI come from the germline V gene (reference sequence). The CDR3 nucleotides are TGTGCCAGCAGTTATGGAGGGAGGGAAAACGAGCAGTACTTC. Its translation: CASSYGGRENEQYF.

The sample holds a few counts of this clone. The chain is built from TRBV2 and TRBJ2-7, with no clear D. CDR1 and CDR2 from the germline V gene are SNHLY and FYNNEI. The CDR3 totals 15 residues. V gave up 2 bases and J gave up 3 bases, with 14 bases separating them. The CDR3 DNA reads as TGTGCCAGCAGTGAATTCTGGGGATCCAGCTACGAGCAGTACTTC. It codes for CASSEFWGSSYEQYF.

V usage is TRBV19 and J usage is TRBJ1-6; D is unresolved. Germline-derived CDR1 and CDR2 are LNHDA and SQIVND (reference sequence). The length of the CDR3 is 15 residues. V was trimmed by 3 bases and J by 0 bases, leaving 6 bases between them. CDR3 in DNA: TGTGCCAGTAGTATCGGGTTCTCCTATAATTCACCCCTCCACTTT. This encodes CASSIGFSYNSPLHF.

The chain recombines TRBV6-5 with TRBJ1-2, with a tentative D call TRBD1 (6 bases). This CDR3 has 15 amino acids. V was shortened by 8 bases and J by 4 bases, with 20 bases between the two germline ends. Germline CDR1 and CDR2: MNHEY and SVGAGI. This chain's CDR3 is CASSRQAKTFYGYTF. The CDR3 DNA reads TGTGCCAGCTCTAGACAGGCCAAAACTTTCTATGGCTACACCTTC.

This CDR3 is CASSSDWGLNEQYF. DNA of the CDR3: TGTGCCAGCAGCTCGGACTGGGGATTAAACGAGCAGTACTTC. The genes are TRBV7-2 and TRBJ2-7; D might be TRBD2 (5 bases). Germline CDR1 and CDR2: SGHTA and FQGNSA. V lost 4 bases, J lost 5 bases, and 15 bases lay in between. The CDR3 has 14 amino acids.

The genes are TRBV9 and TRBJ1-3; D is unclear. CDR1 is SGDLS and CDR2 is YYNGEE in the germline V gene. Trimming removed 0 bases from V and 8 bases from J, with 6 bases in between. This CDR3 has 12 residues. As DNA, the CDR3 is TGTGCCAGCAGCGTAGCCGAAGACACCATATATTTT. Translating it yields CASSVAEDTIYF.

This clone has a single count. The chain joins TRBV19 to TRBJ1-1; D possibly corresponds to TRBD1 (5 bases). Trimming shortened V by 2 bases and J by 11 bases, and 21 bases separated the two germline ends. Germline CDR1 reads LNHDA; CDR2 reads SQIVND (reference sequence). The CDR3 sequence is 15 residues long. CDR3 loop: CASSIQGTAPGGAFF. In nucleotides, the CDR3 is TGTGCCAGTAGTATACAAGGGACGGCCCCTGGTGGGGCTTTCTTT. Combining the CDR3 with reference TRBV19 and TRBJ1-1 gives the whole variable domain DGGITQSPKYLFRKEGQNVTLSCEQNLNHDAMYWYRQDPGQGLRLIYYSQIVNDFQKGDIAEGYSVSREKKESFPLTVTSAQKNPTAFYLCASSIQGTAPGGAFFGQGTRLTVV.

This chain connects TRBV5-1 to TRBJ2-3; 8 bases align to TRBD1. The CDR3 is made up of 16 amino acids. Germline loops: CDR1 SGHRS, CDR2 YFSETQ. The trim removed 4 bases at V and 2 bases at J, leaving 9 bases unmatched. CDR3 bases: TGCGCCAGCAGCCGTCTCACGACAGGGGACACAGATACGCAGTATTTT. It codes for CASSRLTTGDTDTQYF.

The V and J genes are TRBV7-2 and TRBJ2-1; D is undetermined. V lost 2 bases and J lost 6, with 8 bases in between. The V gene's germline CDR1 is SGHTA and CDR2 FQGNSA. The CDR3 has 13 residues. The CDR3 loop is CASSLFPSNEQFF. CDR3 sequence (DNA): TGTGCCAGCAGCTTATTCCCCTCCAATGAGCAGTTCTTC.

The chain joins TRBV11-2 to TRBJ2-2; D possibly corresponds to TRBD1 (6 bases). Deletions cut 6 bases from V and 5 bases from J, with 13 bases between. CDR3 size: 14 residues. CDR1 and CDR2 (germline): SGHAT, FQNNGV. CDR3 nucleotides: TGTGCCAGCAGTCAAGCAGGGGTGACCGGGGAGCTGTTTTTT. This gives the protein CASSQAGVTGELFF.

The gene calls are TRBV2 and TRBJ2-2; D is undetermined. This CDR3 spans 11 amino acids. Between the trimmed V and J ends, which lost 4 bases and 7 bases, there was a span of 4 bases. The V gene's germline CDR1 is SNHLY and CDR2 FYNNEI. The chain's CDR3 is CASSGVGELFF. The CDR3 DNA sequence: TGTGCCAGCAGTGGCGTCGGGGAGCTGTTTTTT.